This is a list of T cell receptor beta chains from one sample in a study of identical twins. From the 5' RACE reads, TCRdb called clonotypes with MiXCR, one entry per CDR3 protein. The repertoire holds about 1.7 million distinct CDR3 sequences, with less than 40% as singletons. The sequenced material came from cord blood. The receptors derive from a newborn girl in good health. The CDR3 runs from the conserved cysteine through the conserved F or W. The D gene is left open where the match is weak. Clone size is shown for a subset of rows, as once, few, many or a class of expanded clone.

size	D	V	J	CDR3	DNA
-	TRBD2	TRBV7-8	TRBJ2-7	CASSRNWGSGRHLGSYEQYF	TGTGCCAGCAGCCGGAACTGGGGTAGCGGGAGACACCTCGGGTCCTACGAGCAGTACTTC
-	-	TRBV11-2	TRBJ1-1	CASSVRRRNTEAFF	TGTGCCAGCAGCGTCCGTCGCCGGAACACTGAAGCTTTCTTT
-	-	TRBV14	TRBJ1-2	CASSQDAGIRGYTF	TGTGCCAGCAGCCAAGACGCAGGGATACGCGGCTACACCTTC
-	-	TRBV20-1	TRBJ1-2	CSARDREYGYTF	TGCAGTGCTAGAGATCGGGAGTATGGCTACACCTTC
-	-	TRBV20-1	TRBJ2-1	CSASFIVSYNEQFF	TGCAGTGCTAGTTTTATCGTCTCCTACAATGAGCAGTTCTTC
-	TRBD2	TRBV19	TRBJ2-1	CASSIGRRLAGSNEQFF	TGTGCCAGTAGTATAGGTCGGCGGCTAGCGGGCTCCAATGAGCAGTTCTTC
-	TRBD2	TRBV10-1	TRBJ2-3	CASTQAGGPHTQYF	TGCGCCAGCACCCAAGCGGGGGGCCCCCATACGCAGTATTTT
-	-	TRBV28	TRBJ1-3	CASRVGRSGNTIYF	TGTGCCAGCAGAGTTGGCAGGTCTGGAAACACCATATATTTT
few	TRBD1	TRBV7-9	TRBJ1-1	CASTEGQGGTEAFF	TGTGCCAGCACCGAGGGACAGGGGGGAACTGAAGCTTTCTTT
many	-	TRBV28	TRBJ2-1	CASSSGYGDEQFF	TGTGCCAGCAGTTCCGGGTACGGTGATGAGCAGTTCTTC
-	-	TRBV25-1	TRBJ1-6	CASSDLDRRSPLHF	TGTGCCAGCAGTGATCTGGACCGACGCTCACCCCTCCACTTT
-	TRBD1	TRBV30	TRBJ2-7	CAWSRGTVSFEQYF	TGTGCCTGGAGTAGGGGGACAGTCTCCTTCGAGCAGTACTTC